One sample yielded the 28 T cell receptor beta chains listed below, sequenced in a study of control samples from healthy donors and cancer patients. Clones were sequenced by immunoSEQ multiplex PCR, and TCRdb holds only the in-frame ones, with some missing. Of tens of thousands of clones detected, approximately 84% appear once; the ten largest clones hold 38%. The specimen sequenced was PBMCs. These receptors were collected from a man between 70 and 80 years old with lung cancer.

V gene TRBV28 combines with J gene TRBJ1-6; 7 bases line up with TRBD1. Germline trimming cut 6 bases from V and 0 bases from J; bases unmatched to any gene: 5. The germline gives CDR1 MDHEN, CDR2 SYDVKM. The CDR3 length is 16 residues. CDR3 bases: TGTGCCAGCAGCAAGACAGGGAGCTCCTATAATTCACCCCTCCACTTT. This sequence encodes CASSKTGSSYNSPLHF. Based on the CDR3 plus reference TRBV28 and TRBJ1-6, the full variable domain is DVKVTQSSRYLVKRTGEKVFLECVQDMDHENMFWYRQDPGLGLRLIYFSYDVKMKEKGDIPEGYSVSREKKERFSLILESASTNQTSMYLCASSKTGSSYNSPLHFGNGTRLTVT.

This chain joins TRBV5-4 and TRBJ2-3; 11 nucleotides match TRBD2. V was clipped by 1 base and J by 0 bases; unmatched bases: 1. CDR1 SGHNT and CDR2 YYREEE come from the germline V gene (reference sequence). The CDR3 runs 16 residues. The chain's CDR3 is CASSLRLAGSTDTQYF. In nucleotides, the CDR3 is TGTGCCAGCAGCTTGAGACTAGCGGGGAGCACAGATACGCAGTATTTT.

The rearrangement joins TRBV15 to TRBJ2-5, with D unclear. The germline V gene has CDR1 LNHNV and CDR2 YYDKDF (reference sequence). V was pared by 0 bases and J by 2 bases, with 7 bases between. The CDR3 totals 14 residues. The CDR3 bases are TGTGCCACCAGCAGAGACAACCCACAAGAGACCCAGTACTTC. Its translation: CATSRDNPQETQYF.

This chain connects TRBV4-1 to TRBJ1-1; possible D gene TRBD1, 5 bases. V was trimmed by 0 bases and J by 4 bases, leaving 15 bases between them. The germline CDR1 and CDR2 sequences are MGHRA and YSYEKL. The CDR3 loop spans 16 amino acids. CDR3 loop: CASSQDGAGGRTEAFF. Written as DNA, the CDR3 is TGCGCCAGCAGCCAAGATGGGGCGGGGGGACGCACTGAAGCTTTCTTT.

The CDR3 reads CASSQDNRLGGTGFYEQYF. CDR3 coding DNA: TGTGCCAGCAGCCAAGATAATCGTCTCGGCGGGACAGGATTTTACGAGCAGTACTTC. This sequence joins TRBV14 and TRBJ2-7, with TRBD1 matching 8 bases. The CDR3 runs 19 residues. Germline trimming cut 0 bases from V and 4 bases from J; bases unmatched to any gene: 17. Germline-derived CDR1 and CDR2 are SGHDN and FVKESK.

This chain joins TRBV2 and TRBJ2-7, with D perhaps matching TRBD2 (6 bases). The germline CDR1 and CDR2 sequences are SNHLY and FYNNEI. The CDR3 covers 14 residues. V was pared by 5 bases and J by 7 bases, with 18 bases between. The CDR3 is CASSQVGPGGEQYF. CDR3 bases: TGTGCCAGCAGTCAGGTAGGGCCTGGAGGGGAGCAGTACTTC.

The chain couples TRBV9 to TRBJ2-1; TRBD2 matches at 13 bases. J gave up 8 bases and V 0 bases, and 8 bases lay outside the gene matches. This CDR3 has 17 amino acids. Germline V gene lookup returns CDR1 SGDLS and CDR2 YYNGEE. CDR3 in DNA: TGTGCCAGCAGCGTAGATACTAGCGGGGGGGCCCTCGATGAGCAGTTCTTC. It encodes CASSVDTSGGALDEQFF.

This chain links TRBV6-1 with TRBJ2-3; D gene uncertain. The V gene lost 2 bases and the J gene lost 5 bases, with 14 bases spanning the gap. CDR3 length: 15 residues. Per germline, CDR1 MNHNS and CDR2 SASEGT. The CDR3 is CASSEFGRAGDTQYF. The CDR3 DNA is TGTGCCAGCAGTGAATTTGGTAGGGCAGGAGATACGCAGTATTTT.

The chain couples TRBV6-5 to TRBJ2-7; D not resolved. Germline assignment: CDR1 MNHEY and CDR2 SVGAGI. Trimming took 7 bases from V and 5 from J, leaving 15 bases between them. CDR3 length equals 13 residues. The CDR3 bases are TGTGCCAGCACTCACCTCCGGGCCAACGAGCAGTACTTC. This codes for CASTHLRANEQYF.

The chain is built from TRBV19 and TRBJ2-7; 11 positions agree with TRBD2. J was trimmed by 0 bases and V by 5 bases; bases with no gene match: 9. The CDR3 consists of 17 residues. The germline CDR1 and CDR2 sequences are LNHDA and SQIVND (reference sequence). The CDR3 protein is CASSLASGGSNSYEQYF. The CDR3 region has the DNA TGTGCCAGTAGTTTGGCTAGCGGGGGGTCCAACTCCTACGAGCAGTACTTC.

This clone was counted a few times. The chain links TRBV6-5 to TRBJ1-1; D not certain. Deletions cut 1 base from V and 6 bases from J, with 15 bases between. Germline CDR1 is MNHEY and CDR2 is SVGAGI. This CDR3 has 15 residues. The CDR3 spells CASSYFPGLKAEAFF. DNA for the CDR3: TGTGCCAGCAGTTACTTCCCGGGGTTGAAGGCTGAAGCTTTCTTT.

The chain links TRBV5-1 to TRBJ1-5, with no clear D. The CDR3 runs 14 residues. V was clipped by 4 bases and J by 5 bases, with 13 bases between them. The germline gives CDR1 SGHRS, CDR2 YFSETQ. For the CDR3, the DNA is TGCGCCAGCAGCGAAAACGTTGGGGATCAGCCCCAGCATTTT. This encodes CASSENVGDQPQHF.

V gene TRBV3-1 (or the pseudogene TRBV3-2) combines with J gene TRBJ2-4; D not certain. CDR1 and CDR2 from the germline V gene are LGHDT and YNNKEL (reference sequence). CDR3 size: 14 residues. V lost 2 bases and J 1 base, leaving 6 bases between the germline ends. The CDR3 DNA is TGTGCCAGCAGCCAACCTCCGGCCAAAAACATTCAGTACTTC. Translating gives CASSQPPAKNIQYF.

The rearrangement uses TRBV7-9 and TRBJ1-2, with 10 bases fitting TRBD1. The CDR3 totals 14 residues. Per germline, CDR1 SEHNR and CDR2 FQNEAQ (reference sequence). Losses at the gene ends were 1 base for V and 8 bases for J; bases not matched to a gene: 4. The DNA of the CDR3 is TGTGCCAGCAGCTTAGGACAGGGGGCCGAGGGCTACACCTTC. Its translation is CASSLGQGAEGYTF. The variable domain in full, completed from reference TRBV7-9 and TRBJ1-2, reads DTGVSQNPRHKITKRGQNVTFRCDPISEHNRLYWYRQTLGQGPEFLTYFQNEAQLEKSRLLSDRFSAERPKGSFSTLEIQRTEQGDSAMYLCASSLGQGAEGYTFGSGTRLTVV.

This sequence joins TRBV6-5 and TRBJ1-6; D not resolved. The CDR3 is 13 residues long. Trimming stripped 4 bases from V and 5 bases from J, with 6 bases between. The germline V gene encodes CDR1 MNHEY and CDR2 SVGAGI. The CDR3 spells CASSSQDNSPLHF. The CDR3 region has the DNA TGTGCCAGCAGTTCTCAGGATAATTCACCCCTCCACTTT.

DNA of the CDR3: TGTGCCAGCAGAAGGACAGGGACCTCCTACAATGAGCAGTTCTTC. Its translation is CASRRTGTSYNEQFF. This chain joins TRBV27 and TRBJ2-1; 8 bases match TRBD1. This CDR3 has 15 residues. Unmatched junction bases numbered 4, after V lost 6 bases and J lost 0 bases. The germline V gene encodes CDR1 MNHEY and CDR2 SMNVEV (reference sequence).

The chain joins TRBV24-1 to TRBJ2-3, with TRBD2 matching over 8 bases. Germline V gene sequence: CDR1 KGHDR, CDR2 SFDVKD. Trimming removed 4 bases from V and 1 base from J; junction bases left unmatched: 12. The CDR3 is made up of 18 amino acids. CDR3 region: CATSDPGGSGVGTDTQYF. In DNA, the CDR3 is TGTGCCACCAGTGACCCCGGGGGTAGCGGGGTGGGCACAGATACGCAGTATTTT.

Here the CDR3 reads CASSEFLGGSTEAFF. The CDR3 DNA reads TGTGCCAGCAGTGAGTTTCTGGGGGGGAGCACTGAAGCTTTCTTT. V usage is TRBV2 and J usage is TRBJ1-1; possibly TRBD1 for D (5 bases). Germline V lookup: CDR1 SNHLY, CDR2 FYNNEI. V was trimmed by 3 bases and J by 4 bases, leaving 15 bases between them. This CDR3 region has 15 residues.

The J gene is TRBJ2-3, the V gene TRBV6-2 or TRBV6-3; D remains ambiguous. This CDR3 comprises 16 residues. V was shortened by 2 bases and J by 2 bases, with 14 bases between the two germline ends. Per germline, CDR1 MNHEY and CDR2 SVGEGT. The CDR3 coding sequence is TGTGCCAGCAGTTACACGGCAACTTCCCTCACAGATACGCAGTATTTT. It yields the protein CASSYTATSLTDTQYF.

The chain combines TRBV19 with TRBJ1-1; TRBD1 might be the D (5 bases). CDR3 length: 12 amino acids. Germline-derived CDR1 and CDR2 are LNHDA and SQIVND (reference sequence). Between the trimmed V and J ends, which lost 5 bases and 4 bases, there was a span of 8 bases. CDR3 sequence (DNA): TGTGCCAGTAGTGTGGGGCGCACTGAAGCTTTCTTT. Its translation is CASSVGRTEAFF. The full variable domain, its missing parts supplied by reference TRBV19 and TRBJ1-1, is DGGITQSPKYLFRKEGQNVTLSCEQNLNHDAMYWYRQDPGQGLRLIYYSQIVNDFQKGDIAEGYSVSREKKESFPLTVTSAQKNPTAFYLCASSVGRTEAFFGQGTRLTVV.

This clone was counted only a few times. This sequence joins TRBV2 and TRBJ1-2; D gene unclear. The CDR3 runs 14 residues. The V and J ends lost 7 bases and 7 bases respectively, with 19 bases between them. Germline V gene data show CDR1 as SNHLY and CDR2 as FYNNEI. The CDR3 coding sequence is TGTGCCAGCAATAGTCGGGAGACCTCGGGTGGCTACACCTTC. Translated: CASNSRETSGGYTF. Looking up the rest from reference TRBV2 and TRBJ1-2 gives the full variable domain: EPEVTQTPSHQVTQMGQEVILRCVPISNHLYFYWYRQILGQKVEFLVSFYNNEISEKSEIFDDQFSVERPDGSNFTLKIRSTKLEDSAMYFCASNSRETSGGYTFGSGTRLTVV.

This rearrangement joins TRBV6-5 to TRBJ2-7, with D perhaps TRBD2 (6 bases). The V gene's germline CDR1 is MNHEY and CDR2 SVGAGI. CDR3 length equals 14 residues. Trimming pared 2 bases from V and 1 base from J, leaving 9 bases between. The chain's CDR3 is CASSYTGESYEQYF. CDR3 nucleotide sequence: TGTGCCAGCAGTTACACGGGGGAGTCCTACGAGCAGTACTTC.

This clone was picked up a small number of times. The rearrangement joins TRBV4-3 to TRBJ1-3; D uncertain. Germline-derived CDR1 and CDR2 are LGHNA and YSLEER. The CDR3 loop spans 14 amino acids. V was cut by 0 bases and J by 7 bases, with 10 bases left in between. This CDR3 is CASSQDRWRNTIYF. In DNA form, the CDR3 reads TGCGCCAGCAGCCAAGATCGTTGGAGGAACACCATATATTTT.

The genes are TRBV19 and TRBJ2-6, with 7 bases aligning to TRBD1. With V trimmed by 6 bases and J by 2 bases, 4 bases remained unmatched. Germline loops: CDR1 LNHDA, CDR2 SQIVND (reference sequence). The CDR3 has 15 amino acids. The DNA for the CDR3 is TGTGCCAGTAGCCCAGGGGGAACTGGGGCCAACGTCCTGACTTTC. It yields the protein CASSPGGTGANVLTF.

DNA of the CDR3: TGTGCCAGGCCTACTGAAGCTTTCTTT. Protein: CARPTEAFF. This chain uses TRBV21-1 with TRBJ1-1. TRBV21-1 is a documented pseudogene. The CDR3 spans 9 residues.

V is TRBV5-1 and J is TRBJ2-7; D gene unclear. The CDR3 runs to 12 residues. Germline V gene data show CDR1 as SGHRS and CDR2 as YFSETQ. V gave up 7 bases and J gave up 6 bases, with 14 bases separating them. The CDR3 loop is CASRIGPAEQYF. CDR3 sequence (DNA): TGCGCCAGCCGTATTGGCCCAGCCGAGCAGTACTTC.

The chain joins TRBV6-5 to TRBJ1-2; D is uncertain. The CDR3 totals 12 residues. The V gene lost 6 bases and the J gene lost 4 bases, with 9 bases spanning the gap. The germline CDR1 and CDR2 sequences are MNHEY and SVGAGI. This chain's CDR3 is CASRERSYGYTF. The CDR3 DNA reads TGTGCCAGCAGAGAGCGTAGCTATGGCTACACCTTC.

The V gene is TRBV6-2 or TRBV6-3, the J gene TRBJ2-5, with a possible D match to TRBD2 (6 bases). V was pared by 2 bases and J by 4 bases, with 11 bases between. The CDR3 contains 14 residues. Germline loops: CDR1 MNHEY, CDR2 SVGEGT. The DNA of the CDR3 is TGTGCCAGCAGTTACACGGGAGTTCGAGAGACCCAGTACTTC. It specifies CASSYTGVRETQYF.